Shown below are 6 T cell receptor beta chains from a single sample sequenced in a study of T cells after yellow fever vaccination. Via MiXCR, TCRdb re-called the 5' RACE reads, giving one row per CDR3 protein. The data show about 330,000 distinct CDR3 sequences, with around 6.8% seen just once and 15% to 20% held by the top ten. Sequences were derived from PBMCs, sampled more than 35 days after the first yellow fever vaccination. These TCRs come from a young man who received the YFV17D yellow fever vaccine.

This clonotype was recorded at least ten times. CDR3 DNA: TGCGCCAGCAGCTTGTCGGACAAGTCCGATGCGCAGTACTTC. Translated, it gives CASSLSDKSDAQYF. The V gene is TRBV5-1, the J gene TRBJ2-7; D may be TRBD1 (5 bases). Germline V lookup: CDR1 SGHRS, CDR2 YFSETQ. The CDR3 runs 14 residues. Trimming took 1 base from V and 9 from J, leaving 17 bases between them. Full variable domain (remainder filled in from reference TRBV5-1 and TRBJ2-7): KAGVTQTPRYLIKTRGQQVTLSCSPISGHRSVSWYQQTPGQGLQFLFEYFSETQRNKGNFPGRFSGRQFSNSRSEMNVSTLELGDSALYLCASSLSDKSDAQYFGPGTRLTVT.

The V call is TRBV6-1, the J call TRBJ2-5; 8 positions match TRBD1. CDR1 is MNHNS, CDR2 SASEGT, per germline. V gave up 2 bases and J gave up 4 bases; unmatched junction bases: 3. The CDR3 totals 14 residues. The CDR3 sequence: CASSEWTGIETQYF. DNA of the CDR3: TGTGCCAGCAGTGAATGGACAGGGATAGAGACCCAGTACTTC.

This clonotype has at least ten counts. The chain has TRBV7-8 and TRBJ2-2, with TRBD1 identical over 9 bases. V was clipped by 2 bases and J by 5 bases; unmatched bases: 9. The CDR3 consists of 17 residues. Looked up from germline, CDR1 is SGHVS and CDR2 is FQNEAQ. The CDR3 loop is CASSLPGTGLSTGELFF. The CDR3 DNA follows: TGTGCCAGCAGCTTACCCGGGACAGGGTTGTCTACCGGGGAGCTGTTTTTT.

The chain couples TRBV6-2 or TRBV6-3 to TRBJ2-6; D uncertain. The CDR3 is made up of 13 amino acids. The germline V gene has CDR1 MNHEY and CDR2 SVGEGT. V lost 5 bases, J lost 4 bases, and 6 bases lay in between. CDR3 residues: CASSNPGANVLTF. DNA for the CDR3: TGTGCCAGCAGTAACCCGGGGGCCAACGTCCTGACTTTC.

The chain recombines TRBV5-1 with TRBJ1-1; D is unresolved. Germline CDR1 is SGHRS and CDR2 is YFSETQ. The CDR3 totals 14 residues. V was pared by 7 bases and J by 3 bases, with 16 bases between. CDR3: CASSSHGSDTEAFF. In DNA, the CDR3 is TGCGCCAGCTCGTCCCACGGTTCCGACACTGAAGCTTTCTTT.

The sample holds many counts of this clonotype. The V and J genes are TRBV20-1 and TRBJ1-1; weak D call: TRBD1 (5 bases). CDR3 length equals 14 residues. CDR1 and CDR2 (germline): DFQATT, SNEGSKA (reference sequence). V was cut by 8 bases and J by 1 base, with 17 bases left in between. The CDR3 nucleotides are TGCAGTACCAACAACCCCAGGGCGAACACTGAAGCTTTCTTT. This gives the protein CSTNNPRANTEAFF.